The rows below give T cell receptor beta chains drawn from one sample of a study of control samples from healthy donors and cancer patients. Generated by immunoSEQ multiplex PCR, the TCRdb table keeps only in-frame clones and is missing some. The sample has about 120,000 clones, approximately 90% seen once; the top ten hold less than 1.5%. Sequenced material: PBMCs. These receptors were taken from a woman between 50 and 59 years old with colorectal cancer. The conserved cysteine and the conserved F or W are not part of the CDR3 here. D genes are given only for firm matches.

d_call	v_call	cdr3_aa
-	TRBV12-3/TRBV12-4	ASTIGTDREQY
-	TRBV18	ASSPPADSYEQY
-	TRBV5-6	ASSLGATNEKLF
TRBD2	TRBV18	ASSLQLAGGPLDGELF
-	TRBV7-9	ASSRTPVSPRGIYNEQF
-	TRBV4-1	ASSPPAASPKRPSYNEQF
-	TRBV6-5	ASTSRGTQY
-	TRBV12-3/TRBV12-4	ASRGDTIY
TRBD1	TRBV28	ASGTGLSNQPQH
TRBD1	TRBV18	ASNTGGANTGELF
-	TRBV18	ASSLSRLNTNTEAF
-	TRBV3-1/TRBV3-2	ASSQDSDTDQPQH
-	TRBV5-4	ASSLDKHYEQY
TRBD1	TRBV9	ASSSGTGLNQPQH
-	TRBV11-3	ASSFGSSYNEQF
-	TRBV7-3	ASSSLGGPSTGELF
-	TRBV28	ATWETNTGELF
-	TRBV5-5	ASSSVAGEHTEAF
-	TRBV5-1	ASSLSAAQETQY
TRBD1	TRBV19	ASSIEWTGGEKLF
-	TRBV2	ASRGSFLAKNIQY
-	TRBV7-3	ASSSGLEYEQY
TRBD2	TRBV2	ASSEGVAGADEQY
-	TRBV5-6	ASSLIGGNTIY
-	TRBV4-1	ASKRQRASYEQY
-	TRBV5-1	ASSHNSFGGANVLT
-	TRBV5-6	ASSLGPGNTIY
-	TRBV11-2	ASSLQGTGQPQH
-	TRBV11-2	ASVLDGNTEAF
-	TRBV2	ASTREGGNEKLF
TRBD2	TRBV7-8	ASSLGLAGWAGYEQF
-	TRBV28	ASSLTRAALRELF
-	TRBV5-1	ASSLDGYQETQY
-	TRBV2	ASSEARQSAYGYT
TRBD1	TRBV5-1	ASSLAAGTENTGELF
-	TRBV10-3	AISETPGSGANVLT
TRBD2	TRBV5-4	ASSLQREYEQY
-	TRBV5-6	ASSLMAAGNTIY